The rows below give T cell receptor beta chains drawn from one sample of a study of blood T cell repertoires in COVID-19. Sequencing used immunoSEQ multiplex PCR; TCRdb keeps in-frame clones, though not all of them. The sample includes fewer than 450,000 clones, 88% of them seen just once. The sample comprised peripheral blood. The receptors shown here come from a woman in her seventies with COVID-19, enrolled during active disease. The CDR3 runs from the conserved cysteine through the conserved F or W. Each record gives: CDR3 DNA, CDR3 protein, J gene, D gene, clone size, V gene. A D gene is named only where the DNA matches it firmly. The listing skips clone size in some rows; elsewhere it reads once, few, many or a size class.

TGTGCCTGGAGGGGATCCGCGGGGGAGCCCCAGCATTTT	CAWRGSAGEPQHF	TRBJ1-5	NA	NA	TRBV30
TGCGCCAGCAGCCAAGGTGAAAACAGGGGAGCCACTAACTATGGCTACACCTTC	CASSQGENRGATNYGYTF	TRBJ1-2	TRBD1	once	TRBV4-3
TGTGCCAGCTCACCACCATCGGGACAGGAAAACTATGGCTACACCTTC	CASSPPSGQENYGYTF	TRBJ1-2	TRBD1	once	TRBV18
TGTGCCAGCAGCCAAGATGGTCCAGGGGACACCGGGGAGCTGTTTTTT	CASSQDGPGDTGELFF	TRBJ2-2	NA	once	TRBV4-2
TGTGCCAGCAGCCAGGGACTGGGGAACACTGAAGCTTTCTTT	CASSQGLGNTEAFF	TRBJ1-1	NA	NA	TRBV11-3
TGCGCCAGCAGCCTTCGGACAGGGGACGGCTATGGCTACACCTTC	CASSLRTGDGYGYTF	TRBJ1-2	TRBD1	NA	TRBV4-3
TGTGCCAGCAGCCTAAAGCAGGGCTATTTCACCGGGGAGCTGTTTTTT	CASSLKQGYFTGELFF	TRBJ2-2	NA	NA	TRBV3-1/TRBV3-2
TGTGCCATCAGTGATAGGGGACTTGAATCACCCCTCCACTTT	CAISDRGLESPLHF	TRBJ1-6	NA	NA	TRBV10-3
TGCGCCAGCAACGGGGTATGGGGCTACACCTTC	CASNGVWGYTF	TRBJ1-2	NA	NA	TRBV23-1
TGTGCCAGCAGTTTCCGGGGGTATGCCTACGAGCAGTACTTC	CASSFRGYAYEQYF	TRBJ2-7	NA	NA	TRBV28
TGTGCCACCAGTGGGTGGACAGGGATCTCCTACGAGCAGTACTTC	CATSGWTGISYEQYF	TRBJ2-7	TRBD1	NA	TRBV24-1
TGTGCCAGCGGCAACACAAACACTGAAGCTTTCTTT	CASGNTNTEAFF	TRBJ1-1	NA	few	TRBV6-5
TGTGCCAGCAGCCCGCGTCCACTAGCGGGGGATTGGGAGACCCAGTACTTC	CASSPRPLAGDWETQYF	TRBJ2-5	TRBD2	NA	TRBV7-2
TGTGCCCTCGGAGCCACTGAAGCTTTCTTT	CALGATEAFF	TRBJ1-1	NA	NA	TRBV30
TGTGCCAGCAGTAATACAGGTCTTCCGGGGGAGCTGTTTTTT	CASSNTGLPGELFF	TRBJ2-2	NA	NA	TRBV28
TGTGCCAGTAGTCCTGGGGACAGGGATGAGCAGTTCTTC	CASSPGDRDEQFF	TRBJ2-1	TRBD1	NA	TRBV19
TGTGCCAGCAGCCCAGGGCCCAGGGGAAGAGAGACCCAGTACTTC	CASSPGPRGRETQYF	TRBJ2-5	NA	NA	TRBV7-9
TGTGCCAGCAGCTTAGTTGGATCAGGGCGCACCGGGGAGCTGTTTTTT	CASSLVGSGRTGELFF	TRBJ2-2	NA	NA	TRBV7-9
TGCAGCGTTATCCCAACGGACAGGGTGGCTGGCTACACCTTC	CSVIPTDRVAGYTF	TRBJ1-2	TRBD1	NA	TRBV29-1
TGTGCCACCAGTGATCGGGCAGGGGTAGAGACCCAGTACTTC	CATSDRAGVETQYF	TRBJ2-5	NA	NA	TRBV24-1
TGCGCCAGCAGCGCGACTAGCGGGGGGTCCCGGGAAGAGCAGTTCTTC	CASSATSGGSREEQFF	TRBJ2-1	TRBD2	NA	TRBV5-1
TGCGCCAGCGGACGGGATTATAATTCACCCCTCCACTTT	CASGRDYNSPLHF	TRBJ1-6	NA	NA	TRBV5-1
TGTGCCAGCACCCCGGACCTAGCTGGCTCTGCTCCCTATAATTCACCCCTCCACTTT	CASTPDLAGSAPYNSPLHF	TRBJ1-6	NA	NA	TRBV7-6